Listed below are T cell receptor beta chains from one sample, sequenced in a study of blood T cell repertoires in COVID-19. Assay used: immunoSEQ multiplex PCR; TCRdb lists only in-frame clones, some missing. This repertoire shows roughly 250,000 clones, 70% to 90% found once; its top ten account for around 0.8%. The material sequenced was peripheral blood. These receptors all come from a woman aged 30 to 39 with acute or convalescent COVID-19. Each CDR3 is given with its conserved first and last residue.

>TRBV3-1/TRBV3-2|TRBJ2-2
CASSRRGNTGELFF
>TRBV4-3|TRBJ2-1
CASSPGTGGSYNEQFF
>TRBV3-1/TRBV3-2|TRBJ2-5
CASSLSETQYF
>TRBV6-6|TRBJ2-3
CASSFRSGIGTDTQYF
>TRBV4-3|TRBJ2-1
CASSQDHRGNEQFF
>TRBV5-1|TRBJ2-5
CASRLPGSGETQYF
>TRBV7-2|TRBJ2-2
CASSSRDSNTGELFF
>TRBV7-9|TRBJ2-3
CASFDSGQGAKDTQYF
>TRBV7-2|TRBJ1-6
CASSLMGVVSYNSPLHF
>TRBV27|TRBJ2-7
CASSLSYGFYEQYF
>TRBV12-3/TRBV12-4|TRBJ2-5
CASSLAGIKTQYF
>TRBV19|TRBJ1-5
CASSSPGRASNQPQHF
>TRBV11-3|TRBJ1-2
CASSLTPSGGYTF
>TRBV7-3|TRBJ2-1
CASSPGGYNEQFF
>TRBV27|TRBJ2-5
CASSSGVGLAETQYF
>TRBV11-2|TRBJ1-5
CASSLRGIGQPQHF
>TRBV4-3|TRBJ1-2
CASSQDLTGLNYGYTF
>TRBV6-1|TRBJ1-4
CASSGVRGVTNEKLFF
>TRBV6-6|TRBJ1-4
CASSYSIGGELFF
>TRBV9|TRBJ2-1
CASSLQGFNEQFF
>TRBV7-9|TRBJ1-4
CASSAVKQGLLEKLFF
>TRBV18|TRBJ1-2
CASSEDRGPYGYTF
>TRBV9|TRBJ2-3
CASSPRTSGRPLSSTDTQYF
>TRBV29-1|TRBJ2-1
CSVDRLAEDNEQFF
>TRBV7-2|TRBJ1-2
CASSQQGAQGYTF
>TRBV10-3|TRBJ1-4
CAISDSGGFNEKLFF
>TRBV6-5|TRBJ2-1
CASSYPGGSSHEQFF
>TRBV10-3|TRBJ1-4
CAISAALEWEGEKLFF
>TRBV6-5|TRBJ2-7
CASSNRFHEQYF
>TRBV7-6|TRBJ2-1
CASSLGPSGYNEQFF
>TRBV4-3|TRBJ2-7
CASSQEGRGYEQYF
>TRBV10-3|TRBJ1-5
CAISTGDGQPQHF
>TRBV19|TRBJ2-7
CASNFYEQYF
>TRBV19|TRBJ1-4
CASSIAGTPNEKLFF
>TRBV21-1|TRBJ1-1
CASSQGGNTEAFF
>TRBV27|TRBJ2-3
CASLGTGVQDTQYF
>TRBV21-1|TRBJ2-7
CASSPRTGPYEQYF
>TRBV6-2/TRBV6-3|TRBJ1-4
CASSYRGMGEKLFF
>TRBV7-9|TRBJ2-1
CASSPYNEQFF
>TRBV27|TRBJ1-2
CASSPRDREASNGYTF
>TRBV6-2/TRBV6-3|TRBJ2-5
CASSYSAGSGETQYF
>TRBV6-1|TRBJ1-4
CASSEIPGQGVEKLFF
>TRBV5-1|TRBJ2-2
CASSLVQGAVNTGELFF
>TRBV5-1|TRBJ1-1
CASSLAGQGRTEAFF